A single sample is the source of the 26 T cell receptor beta chains below, sequenced in a study of blood T cell repertoires in COVID-19. Assay used: immunoSEQ multiplex PCR; TCRdb lists only in-frame clones, some missing. The data show under 100,000 clones, 82% seen once. Source material: peripheral blood. The origin of the receptors is a man in his sixties with acute or convalescent COVID-19.

This clone was seen a few times. This chain links TRBV3-1 (or the pseudogene TRBV3-2) with TRBJ1-5, with 10 bases that match TRBD1. The CDR3 extends over 18 amino acids. Per the germline V gene, CDR1 is LGHDT and CDR2 is YNNKEL (reference sequence). V gave up 3 bases and J gave up 2 bases; unmatched junction bases: 10. Here the CDR3 DNA reads TGTGCCAGCAGCCATGAACGGGACAGGGGAGTGGGCAATCAGCCCCAGCATTTT. Amino acid sequence: CASSHERDRGVGNQPQHF.

This clone was seen once. The junction and the germline gene differ at one end; a read error may be behind it. Written as DNA, the CDR3 is TGCCCGACAGGGGTTAACTATGGCTACACCTTC. Translating it yields CPTGVNYGYTF. The V call is TRBV3-1 (or the pseudogene TRBV3-2), the J call TRBJ1-2; TRBD1 matches at 8 bases. Germline V lookup: CDR1 LGHDT, CDR2 YNNKEL (reference sequence). This CDR3 is built from 11 residues.

The chain is built from TRBV7-2 and TRBJ2-3; the match to TRBD2 covers 8 bases. Trimming at V came to 4 bases and at J to 2 bases, leaving 8 bases not matched to a gene. Germline CDR1 is SGHTA and CDR2 is FQGNSA. This CDR3 spans 16 amino acids. Here the CDR3 DNA reads TGTGCCAGCAGCTCCAAGCGGGGGCAAAACACAGATACGCAGTATTTT. Encoded protein: CASSSKRGQNTDTQYF.

The CDR3 sequence: CASSLGGRSPLHF. CDR3 nucleotide sequence: TGTGCCAGCAGCTTAGGAGGGCGATCACCCCTCCACTTT. The chain uses TRBV7-2 and TRBJ1-6; no reliable D call. The CDR3 has 13 amino acids. The V gene's germline CDR1 is SGHTA and CDR2 FQGNSA. Trimming took 1 base from V and 10 from J, leaving 8 bases between them.

This sequence joins TRBV5-6 and TRBJ1-4; D gene uncertain. The CDR3 loop spans 14 amino acids. Per germline, CDR1 SGHDT and CDR2 YYEEEE. V shed 4 bases and J shed 8 bases, with 15 bases lying between them. The CDR3 DNA follows: TGTGCCAGCAGCGCGGACTCTTTCGGGGAAAAACTGTTTTTT. This encodes CASSADSFGEKLFF.

V usage is TRBV6-2 or TRBV6-3 and J usage is TRBJ1-5, with TRBD1 matching over 7 bases. J lost 2 bases, V lost 2 bases, and 3 bases had no gene match. Germline CDR1 reads MNHEY; CDR2 reads SVGEGT. This CDR3 is 15 amino acids long. CDR3: CASSYPRGGNQPQHF. The DNA of the CDR3 is TGTGCCAGCAGTTACCCCAGGGGGGGCAATCAGCCCCAGCATTTT.

This clone came up once. The J gene is TRBJ2-2, the V gene TRBV6-5; a weak D match, TRBD2 (5 bases). The CDR3 totals 13 residues. Trimming removed 10 bases at V and 6 bases at J, with 15 bases between. Germline V lookup: CDR1 MNHEY, CDR2 SVGAGI. CDR3 sequence reads: CATVRVTAGELFF. The CDR3 DNA follows: TGTGCCACCGTGAGGGTAACGGCCGGGGAGCTGTTTTTT.

Worth noting for this clone: The junction and the germline gene differ at one end; a read error may be behind it. The gene calls are TRBV10-3 and TRBJ1-2; TRBD1 matches 7 bases. The CDR3 runs 16 residues. CDR1 and CDR2 (germline): ENHRY, SYGVKD. CDR3 region: CAISEPNRQGHYGYTF. CDR3 sequence (DNA): TGTGCCATCAGTGAGCCCAACAGACAGGGCCACTACGGCTACACCTTC.

The chain employs TRBV20-1 and TRBJ1-1, with 7 bases aligning to TRBD1. Per the germline V gene, CDR1 is DFQATT and CDR2 is SNEGSKA (reference sequence). The CDR3 is made up of 12 amino acids. The junction had 9 bases not matched to a gene; V was cut back by 7 bases and J by 7 bases. The CDR3 sequence is CSVSGRGLEAFF. CDR3 in DNA: TGCAGTGTTAGTGGGAGGGGGCTTGAAGCTTTCTTT.

This clone turned up a few times. The same CDR3 also results from other DNA sequences found in this sample. J is TRBJ1-2 and V is TRBV7-9; 10 nucleotides line up with TRBD1. The V segment lost 5 bases and the J segment 7 bases; nucleotides outside the gene matches: 7. Germline V CDR1 and CDR2: SEHNR, FQNEAQ (reference sequence). CDR3 length: 14 amino acids. The CDR3 sequence: CASSPGQGEGGYTF. The CDR3 DNA follows: TGTGCCAGCAGCCCAGGACAGGGGGAAGGTGGCTACACCTTC. The variable domain in full, with the rest retrieved from reference TRBV7-9 and TRBJ1-2, is DTGVSQNPRHKITKRGQNVTFRCDPISEHNRLYWYRQTLGQGPEFLTYFQNEAQLEKSRLLSDRFSAERPKGSFSTLEIQRTEQGDSAMYLCASSPGQGEGGYTFGSGTRLTVV.

This chain uses TRBV25-1 with TRBJ2-2; 9 bases are shared with TRBD2. Trimming removed 2 bases from V and 3 bases from J; junction bases left unmatched: 4. Germline V gives CDR1 MGHDK, CDR2 SYGVNS. This CDR3 comprises 16 residues. The DNA for the CDR3 is TGTGCCAGCAGTGAACTAGCGGGATCACACACCGGGGAGCTGTTTTTT. It specifies CASSELAGSHTGELFF.

The rearrangement joins TRBV10-3 to TRBJ2-2; D uncertain. The CDR3 contains 12 residues. Germline CDR1 is ENHRY and CDR2 is SYGVKD. V was pared by 6 bases and J by 5 bases, with 7 bases between. The CDR3 loop reads CAISLQTGELFF. For the CDR3, the DNA is TGTGCCATCAGCCTACAGACCGGGGAGCTGTTTTTT.

The chain recombines TRBV6-2 or TRBV6-3 with TRBJ2-5; D might be TRBD1 (6 bases). There are 14 residues in the CDR3. Per germline, CDR1 MNHEY and CDR2 SVGEGT. Trimming removed 2 bases at V and 5 bases at J, with 12 bases between. This chain's CDR3 is CASSYEQGWETQYF. The DNA of the CDR3 is TGTGCCAGCAGTTACGAACAGGGTTGGGAGACCCAGTACTTC.

This chain uses TRBV7-2 with TRBJ2-1; TRBD1 matches 7 bases. V was pared by 6 bases and J by 2 bases, with 7 bases of the junction left unmatched. This CDR3 region has 15 residues. The V gene's germline CDR1 is SGHTA and CDR2 FQGNSA. CDR3 in amino acids: CASRVDRVAYNEQFF. CDR3 nucleotides: TGTGCCAGCAGAGTAGACAGGGTCGCCTACAATGAGCAGTTCTTC.

The chain carries TRBV11-3 and TRBJ2-7; D gene unclear. Germline V gives CDR1 SGHNT, CDR2 YENEEA. The ends were cut back, 0 bases at V and 6 bases at J, with 9 bases in the middle. The CDR3 is made up of 13 amino acids. CDR3 sequence reads: CASSLEGVGEQYF. The CDR3 DNA reads as TGTGCCAGCAGCTTAGAAGGAGTCGGCGAGCAGTACTTC.

The genes are TRBV18 and TRBJ2-1; D may be TRBD1 (6 bases). The CDR3 is 14 amino acids. The germline V and J ends were trimmed by 2 bases and 7 bases, with 12 bases remaining between them. CDR1 and CDR2 (germline): KGHSH, LQKENI. CDR3 sequence (DNA): TGTGCCAGCTCACCAACGGACAGCCTTAATGAGCAGTTCTTC. Translation gives CASSPTDSLNEQFF.

The chain employs TRBV7-3 and TRBJ2-5; 7 bases are a match to TRBD2. The CDR3 runs 14 residues. From germline, CDR1 is SGHTA and CDR2 FQGTGA. The junction had 3 bases not matched to a gene; V was cut back by 0 bases and J by 5 bases. The chain's CDR3 is CASSLTGTMETQYF. In DNA form, the CDR3 reads TGTGCCAGCAGCTTAACCGGGACTATGGAGACCCAGTACTTC.

The CDR3 loop reads CASSGHDGNQPQHF. Written as DNA, the CDR3 is TGTGCCAGCAGTGGACATGATGGCAATCAGCCCCAGCATTTT. The chain uses TRBV27 and TRBJ1-5, with a weak D call TRBD1 (5 bases). CDR1 and CDR2 (germline): MNHEY, SMNVEV (reference sequence). V was shortened by 5 bases and J by 2 bases, with 10 bases between the two germline ends. This CDR3 region has 14 residues.

CDR3 amino acids: CASSPRVNTEAFF. The CDR3 DNA is TGTGCCAGCAGCCCCAGGGTGAACACTGAAGCTTTCTTT. The genes are TRBV9 and TRBJ1-1; perhaps TRBD1 as D (5 bases). The V end was cut by 4 bases, the J end by 0 bases, with 7 bases between. Germline-derived CDR1 and CDR2 are SGDLS and YYNGEE. The length of the CDR3 is 13 residues.

The V call is TRBV7-3, the J call TRBJ2-5, with TRBD1 matching 7 bases. The CDR3 sequence is 15 residues long. CDR1 and CDR2 (germline): SGHTA, FQGTGA. The V segment lost 2 bases and the J segment 5 bases; nucleotides outside the gene matches: 8. CDR3 coding DNA: TGTGCCAGCAGCTTATCCCTGACAGGGCGGGAGACCCAGTACTTC. Translating it yields CASSLSLTGRETQYF.

The rearrangement links TRBV7-8 to TRBJ1-1, with a weak D call TRBD1 (5 bases). With 5 bases removed from V and 1 base from J, the gap between germline ends came to 11 bases. Germline values: CDR1 SGHVS, CDR2 FQNEAQ. The CDR3 covers 14 residues. CDR3: CASSPGFGNTEAFF. The CDR3 coding sequence is TGTGCCAGCAGCCCAGGGTTCGGGAACACTGAAGCTTTCTTT.

The J gene is TRBJ2-7, the V gene TRBV5-6; 9 positions agree with TRBD2. Germline assignment: CDR1 SGHDT and CDR2 YYEEEE. The CDR3 runs to 14 residues. V trimming: 4 bases; J trimming: 1 base; junction bases outside the gene matches: 3. The CDR3 loop reads CASSATSGSYEQYF. The DNA of the CDR3 is TGTGCCAGCAGCGCCACTAGCGGGTCCTACGAGCAGTACTTC.

The chain joins TRBV11-2 to TRBJ2-7, with D maybe TRBD2 (5 bases). The CDR3 extends over 15 amino acids. V lost 4 bases, J lost 2 bases, and 15 bases lay in between. Germline V CDR1 and CDR2: SGHAT, FQNNGV. The CDR3 DNA sequence: TGTGCCAGCAGCTATACCGGGATTCGAACCTACGAGCAGTACTTC. Translated: CASSYTGIRTYEQYF.

This chain connects TRBV4-3 to TRBJ1-5; D not certain. V shed 3 bases and J shed 3 bases, with 3 bases lying between them. Germline V gives CDR1 LGHNA, CDR2 YSLEER. The CDR3 covers 12 residues. The CDR3 region has the DNA TGCGCCAGCAGCCAGTACAATCAGCCCCAGCATTTT. This translates into CASSQYNQPQHF.

J is TRBJ2-1 and V is TRBV11-3; tentatively, D is TRBD2 (5 bases). Trimming stripped 5 bases from V and 11 bases from J, with 13 bases between. The CDR3 consists of 12 residues. From germline, CDR1 is SGHNT and CDR2 YENEEA. In DNA, the CDR3 is TGTGCCAGCAGCCAGCTAGCCGGGCAGCAGTTCTTC. Translation: CASSQLAGQQFF.

This clone turned up a few times. The V call is TRBV2, the J call TRBJ1-2; D may be TRBD1 (6 bases). This CDR3 contains 15 residues. Trimming left V 5 bases short and J 5 bases short, with 18 bases between. The germline CDR1 and CDR2 sequences are SNHLY and FYNNEI. Here the CDR3 DNA reads TGTGCCAGCAGTCCAAGGGGTGGGGGCAGGTATGGCTACACCTTC. The encoded protein is CASSPRGGGRYGYTF.